This T cell receptor beta chain was profiled in a study of T cell repertoires in cytomegalovirus infection (dated by TCRdb to about 2019). Background for the entire study: The peptide stimulations were aimed at well-studied HLA-B-restricted epitopes as well as recently identified HLA-C-restricted CMV epitopes, whose presentation resists viral immunomodulation. Because public TCR beta signatures pointed to carriage of CMV infection together with the matching HLA type, the HLA type of each donor mattered for the analysis. Results the study describes overall, beyond this receptor: In both this cohort and an independent cohort of several hundred donors, the cumulative frequency of public TCR beta family members distinguished carriers of CMV infection plus the relevant HLA type. In the ex vivo response, HLA-C-restricted CMV-specific TCR beta clonotypes were dominant, and in two of eight donors the single most frequent clonotype came from this HLA-C-restricted group.

Interpreted using the paper, the treatment or condition label stands for: in vitro stimulation with specific CMV peptide epitopes to enrich CMV-specific T cells. The CDR3 goes from the cysteine to the phenylalanine over 17 residues. CDR3 DNA only is kept here, 51 bases in frame from base 1. CDR1 and CDR2 are read off the germline V gene (reference sequence) as LNHDA and SQIVND. Trimmed from V: 4 bases; trimmed from J: 0 bases; junction bases lacking a gene match: 8. Sequencing was carried out with an Illumina HiSeq 1500. TCRdb reprocessing: public reads trimmed at Q25 with fastp, clones called with MiXCR, in-frame beta chains kept. Each record represents a unique CDR3 protein, reported with the most common genes and DNA among its rows. This sample is represented by about 330,000 distinct CDR3 sequences; about 34% of them were singletons. The top ten clones comprise roughly 12% of the sample. This clonotype was seen a few times. Its antigen is still unknown. Within one base of it there is no much larger clone, and no base qualities were kept.

This receptor was identified in a human donor in good health (CMV status not recorded). Some clones in this sample may be carry-over from other donors' samples. This sequence uses TRBV19 and TRBJ2-1, and 8 junctional nucleotides match TRBD2. The sample in question was cultured PBMCs, obtained from culture after CMV antigen stimulation. The CDR3 amino acid sequence is: CASSTQLAARSYNEQFF. The DNA is as follows: TGTGCCAGTAGTACCCAACTAGCGGCCCGCTCCTACAATGAGCAGTTCTTC.